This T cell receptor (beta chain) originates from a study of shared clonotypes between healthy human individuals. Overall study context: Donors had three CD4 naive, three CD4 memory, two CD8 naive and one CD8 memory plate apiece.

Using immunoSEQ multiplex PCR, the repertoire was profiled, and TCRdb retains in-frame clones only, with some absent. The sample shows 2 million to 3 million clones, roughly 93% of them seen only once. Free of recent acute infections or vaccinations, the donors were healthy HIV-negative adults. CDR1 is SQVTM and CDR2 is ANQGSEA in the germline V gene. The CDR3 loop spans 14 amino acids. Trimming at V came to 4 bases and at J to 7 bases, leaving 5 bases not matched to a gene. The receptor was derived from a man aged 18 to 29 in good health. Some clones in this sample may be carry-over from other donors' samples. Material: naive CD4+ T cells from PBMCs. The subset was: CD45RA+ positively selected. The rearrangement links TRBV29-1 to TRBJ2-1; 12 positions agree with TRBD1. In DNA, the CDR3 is TGCAGCGTTGTTAGGGGACAGGGGGCGAATGAGCAGTTCTTC. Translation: CSVVRGQGANEQFF.